A selection of T cell receptor beta chains follows, all from one sample in a study of OX40 agonist ivuxolimab in advanced cancers. Assay used: immunoSEQ multiplex PCR; TCRdb lists only in-frame clones, some missing. This table holds 35,000 to 50,000 clones, more than 80% found once. The sample was CD4+ or CD8+ T cells sorted from blood, taken in a trial of the OX40 agonist ivuxolimab. The receptors here all came from an adult with an advanced solid tumor such as melanoma, head and neck, liver or kidney cancer. CDR3s include the opening cysteine and the closing phenylalanine or tryptophan. Each record gives: clone size, D gene, J gene, V gene, CDR3 protein, CDR3 DNA. The D gene is left open where the match is weak. Clone sizes are given selectively: once, few, many, or a class where the clone is expanded.

clone_size: -
d_call: TRBD2
j_call: TRBJ2-5
v_call: TRBV6-1
cdr3_aa: CASSWTRETQYF
cdr3_nt: TGTGCCAGCAGTTGGACTAGAGAGACCCAGTACTTC

clone_size: -
d_call: -
j_call: TRBJ2-2
v_call: TRBV28
cdr3_aa: CASSENPRGTGELFF
cdr3_nt: TGTGCCAGCTCAGAAAACCCGAGGGGCACCGGGGAGCTGTTTTTT

clone_size: -
d_call: TRBD1
j_call: TRBJ1-2
v_call: TRBV28
cdr3_aa: CASSSLGQGYGYTF
cdr3_nt: TGTGCCAGCAGCTCCCTGGGACAGGGTTATGGCTACACCTTC

clone_size: -
d_call: -
j_call: TRBJ2-1
v_call: TRBV7-2
cdr3_aa: CASSLWTTPGGYNEQFF
cdr3_nt: TGTGCCAGCAGCTTATGGACTACCCCCGGAGGCTACAATGAGCAGTTCTTC

clone_size: -
d_call: -
j_call: TRBJ2-3
v_call: TRBV18
cdr3_aa: CASSRGLRTDTQYF
cdr3_nt: TGTGCCAGCTCCAGGGGACTACGAACAGATACGCAGTATTTT

clone_size: -
d_call: TRBD2
j_call: TRBJ2-3
v_call: TRBV30
cdr3_aa: CAWKTGGGPSTDTQYF
cdr3_nt: TGTGCCTGGAAGACGGGGGGGGGCCCCAGCACAGATACGCAGTATTTT

clone_size: -
d_call: TRBD1
j_call: TRBJ2-2
v_call: TRBV5-4
cdr3_aa: CASSPRGQSTGELFF
cdr3_nt: TGTGCCAGCAGCCCCAGGGGACAGTCCACCGGGGAGCTGTTTTTT

clone_size: -
d_call: TRBD1
j_call: TRBJ2-7
v_call: TRBV30
cdr3_aa: CAWSSPGTGNRGEQYF
cdr3_nt: TGTGCCTGGAGTTCCCCCGGGACAGGGAATAGGGGGGAGCAGTACTTC

clone_size: -
d_call: TRBD1
j_call: TRBJ1-6
v_call: TRBV2
cdr3_aa: CATWTGENSPLHF
cdr3_nt: TGTGCCACCTGGACAGGCGAAAATTCACCCCTCCACTTT

clone_size: -
d_call: -
j_call: TRBJ1-6
v_call: TRBV30
cdr3_aa: CAWSGGYRDSSPLHF
cdr3_nt: TGTGCCTGGAGTGGCGGCTACAGGGATAGTTCACCCCTCCACTTT

clone_size: -
d_call: TRBD2
j_call: TRBJ2-1
v_call: TRBV7-3
cdr3_aa: CASSLLAGAPDEQFF
cdr3_nt: TGTGCCAGCAGCTTACTAGCGGGGGCCCCGGATGAGCAGTTCTTC

clone_size: -
d_call: -
j_call: TRBJ2-1
v_call: TRBV4-3
cdr3_aa: CASSQTAETYNEQFF
cdr3_nt: TGCGCCAGCAGCCAGACAGCGGAAACCTACAATGAGCAGTTCTTC

clone_size: few
d_call: -
j_call: TRBJ2-7
v_call: TRBV9
cdr3_aa: CASSETFLGEQYF
cdr3_nt: TGTGCCAGCAGCGAAACCTTTCTCGGCGAGCAGTACTTC

clone_size: -
d_call: -
j_call: TRBJ2-1
v_call: TRBV9
cdr3_aa: CASSVSGAPYNEQFF
cdr3_nt: TGTGCCAGCAGCGTATCAGGGGCCCCCTACAATGAGCAGTTCTTC

clone_size: -
d_call: -
j_call: TRBJ2-1
v_call: TRBV11-2
cdr3_aa: CASSLGGDNEQFF
cdr3_nt: TGTGCCAGCAGCTTAGGGGGGGACAATGAGCAGTTCTTC

clone_size: -
d_call: TRBD2
j_call: TRBJ2-5
v_call: TRBV6-5
cdr3_aa: CASSRPGGRGETQYF
cdr3_nt: TGTGCCAGCAGCCGCCCGGGGGGGCGGGGGGAGACCCAGTACTTC

clone_size: -
d_call: TRBD1
j_call: TRBJ2-1
v_call: TRBV5-5
cdr3_aa: CASRGQIEYNEQFF
cdr3_nt: TGTGCCAGCAGGGGACAGATAGAGTACAATGAGCAGTTCTTC

clone_size: -
d_call: -
j_call: TRBJ2-1
v_call: TRBV2
cdr3_aa: CASRTGGLQFF
cdr3_nt: TGTGCCAGCAGAACCGGGGGACTGCAGTTCTTC

clone_size: -
d_call: TRBD2
j_call: TRBJ2-7
v_call: TRBV5-4
cdr3_aa: CASGRLAGDSYEQYF
cdr3_nt: TGTGCCAGCGGTCGACTAGCGGGGGACTCCTACGAGCAGTACTTC

clone_size: -
d_call: -
j_call: TRBJ2-1
v_call: TRBV7-9
cdr3_aa: CASSLEGFSYNEQFF
cdr3_nt: TGTGCCAGCAGCTTAGAAGGGTTCTCCTACAATGAGCAGTTCTTC

clone_size: -
d_call: -
j_call: TRBJ1-6
v_call: TRBV10-2
cdr3_aa: CASSDRANSPLHF
cdr3_nt: TGCGCCAGCAGTGACAGGGCGAATTCACCCCTCCACTTT

clone_size: -
d_call: -
j_call: TRBJ2-5
v_call: TRBV7-9
cdr3_aa: CASSLDSLIQETQYF
cdr3_nt: TGTGCCAGCAGCTTGGACAGTCTGATCCAAGAGACCCAGTACTTC

clone_size: -
d_call: TRBD1
j_call: TRBJ2-3
v_call: TRBV6-6
cdr3_aa: CATSGQVPPDTQYF
cdr3_nt: TGTGCCACCTCAGGACAGGTCCCCCCAGATACGCAGTATTTT

clone_size: -
d_call: -
j_call: TRBJ2-3
v_call: TRBV27
cdr3_aa: CASSLRFTSTDTQYF
cdr3_nt: TGTGCCAGCAGTCTCCGCTTTACTAGCACAGATACGCAGTATTTT

clone_size: -
d_call: -
j_call: TRBJ2-7
v_call: TRBV4-2
cdr3_aa: CASSQDRSASADTYEQYF
cdr3_nt: TGTGCCAGCAGCCAAGATCGTTCGGCTAGCGCGGACACCTACGAGCAGTACTTC

clone_size: -
d_call: -
j_call: TRBJ2-3
v_call: TRBV15
cdr3_aa: CATSRDPSTDTQYF
cdr3_nt: TGTGCCACCAGCAGAGATCCGAGCACAGATACGCAGTATTTT

clone_size: -
d_call: -
j_call: TRBJ1-4
v_call: TRBV19
cdr3_aa: CASSLGTPREKLFF
cdr3_nt: TGTGCCAGTAGTCTCGGGACCCCCCGCGAAAAACTGTTTTTT

clone_size: -
d_call: TRBD1
j_call: TRBJ1-2
v_call: TRBV29-1
cdr3_aa: CSVTGTGVCGYTF
cdr3_nt: TGCAGCGTTACCGGGACAGGAGTCTGTGGCTACACCTTC

clone_size: -
d_call: -
j_call: TRBJ1-1
v_call: TRBV6-1
cdr3_aa: CASSERGLGTEAFF
cdr3_nt: TGTGCCAGCAGTGAAAGGGGGTTGGGCACTGAAGCTTTCTTT

clone_size: -
d_call: TRBD2
j_call: TRBJ2-3
v_call: TRBV5-6
cdr3_aa: CASSLKRGITDTQYF
cdr3_nt: TGTGCCAGCAGCTTAAAGCGGGGAATAACAGATACGCAGTATTTT

clone_size: few
d_call: -
j_call: TRBJ1-1
v_call: TRBV30
cdr3_aa: CAWTLGGEAFF
cdr3_nt: TGTGCCTGGACCTTGGGCGGGGAAGCTTTCTTT

clone_size: -
d_call: -
j_call: TRBJ1-1
v_call: TRBV11-2
cdr3_aa: CASSLGVNTEAFF
cdr3_nt: TGTGCCAGCAGCTTAGGTGTGAACACTGAAGCTTTCTTT

clone_size: -
d_call: -
j_call: TRBJ2-2
v_call: TRBV18
cdr3_aa: CASSTTDTGELFF
cdr3_nt: TGTGCCAGCTCTACGACAGACACCGGGGAGCTGTTTTTT

clone_size: -
d_call: -
j_call: TRBJ2-2
v_call: TRBV15
cdr3_aa: CATSPVGVGTGELFF
cdr3_nt: TGTGCCACCAGCCCCGTAGGGGTAGGCACCGGGGAGCTGTTTTTT

clone_size: -
d_call: -
j_call: TRBJ1-2
v_call: TRBV7-2
cdr3_aa: CASSARQDSVGGYTF
cdr3_nt: TGTGCCAGCAGCGCCAGACAGGATAGTGTCGGTGGCTACACCTTC

clone_size: once
d_call: -
j_call: TRBJ2-7
v_call: TRBV11-2
cdr3_aa: CASSSTQGFAEQYF
cdr3_nt: TGTGCCAGCAGCTCGACCCAGGGGTTTGCCGAGCAGTACTTC

clone_size: -
d_call: -
j_call: TRBJ1-3
v_call: TRBV7-2
cdr3_aa: CASSFGTVGNTIYF
cdr3_nt: TGTGCCAGCAGCTTCGGTACGGTTGGAAACACCATATATTTT